This passage covers 21 T cell receptor beta chains from one sample sequenced in a study of cytomegalovirus exposure and HLA in healthy donors. The PCR ran on 60 Vbeta and 13 Jbeta primers. The method was immunoSEQ multiplex PCR; TCRdb's version includes in-frame clones alone and lacks a portion of them. The sample has roughly 140,000 clones, roughly 75% seen once. Material for sequencing was PBMCs. These receptors all stem from a man aged 35 to 55 in good health and CMV-seropositive.

The table lists this clone with a few counts. The rearrangement links TRBV6-5 to TRBJ2-3, with TRBD2 matching 7 bases. With 4 bases clipped from V and 3 bases from J, the junction kept 4 bases outside the gene matches. Germline CDR1 MNHEY, CDR2 SVGAGI. The CDR3 is 14 amino acids. The CDR3 DNA is TGTGCCAGCAGTTCTAGCGGCATTACAGATACGCAGTATTTT. Protein product: CASSSSGITDTQYF.

J is TRBJ2-7 and V is TRBV7-9; TRBD2 might be the D (5 bases). This CDR3 spans 14 amino acids. Germline V lookup: CDR1 SEHNR, CDR2 FQNEAQ (reference sequence). V lost 1 base and J 7 bases, leaving 14 bases between the germline ends. CDR3 in DNA: TGTGCCAGCAGCTTAGTCCCGCGGGTACTGGAGCAGTACTTC. Protein sequence: CASSLVPRVLEQYF.

The chain couples TRBV7-9 to TRBJ2-7; 8 bases line up with TRBD1. From germline, CDR1 is SEHNR and CDR2 FQNEAQ (reference sequence). There are 13 residues in the CDR3. The J segment lost 8 bases and the V segment lost 5 bases, leaving 8 bases of the junction unmatched. Here the CDR3 reads CASSPGGSIQQYF. DNA for the CDR3: TGTGCCAGCAGCCCAGGGGGCAGCATCCAGCAGTACTTC. The entire variable domain, with the rest obtained from reference TRBV7-9 and TRBJ2-7, is as follows: DTGVSQNPRHKITKRGQNVTFRCDPISEHNRLYWYRQTLGQGPEFLTYFQNEAQLEKSRLLSDRFSAERPKGSFSTLEIQRTEQGDSAMYLCASSPGGSIQQYFGPGTRLTVT.

This chain links TRBV10-3 with TRBJ2-2; D not resolved. This CDR3 comprises 13 residues. V was pared by 2 bases and J by 1 base, with 2 bases between. From germline, CDR1 is ENHRY and CDR2 SYGVKD. CDR3: CAISELNTGELFF. CDR3 coding DNA: TGTGCCATCAGTGAGCTGAACACCGGGGAGCTGTTTTTT.

The gene calls are TRBV5-1 and TRBJ1-1; 7 bases are shared with TRBD1. This CDR3 has 14 amino acids. CDR1 SGHRS and CDR2 YFSETQ come from the germline V gene. The ends lost 4 bases at V and 7 bases at J; junction bases unmatched: 10. CDR3 in DNA: TGCGCCAGCAGCATGATTCCGGGACAGCTTGAAGCTTTCTTT. It yields the protein CASSMIPGQLEAFF.

The gene calls are TRBV5-6 and TRBJ2-3; TRBD1 is a possible D gene (6 bases). V was trimmed by 4 bases and J by 4 bases, leaving 13 bases between them. Per the germline V gene, CDR1 is SGHDT and CDR2 is YYEEEE. CDR3 size: 14 residues. The CDR3 DNA reads as TGTGCCAGCAGCCTTTCCCGACAGGCAGATACGCAGTATTTT. This translates into CASSLSRQADTQYF.

The chain has TRBV5-5 and TRBJ2-7; no clear D gene. Germline assignment: CDR1 SGHKS and CDR2 YYEKEE (reference sequence). The germline V and J ends were trimmed by 1 base and 0 bases, with 11 bases remaining between them. The CDR3 is made up of 15 amino acids. CDR3 amino acids: CASSLTERSSYEQYF. The DNA of the CDR3 is TGTGCCAGCAGCTTGACCGAGAGGAGCTCCTACGAGCAGTACTTC.

This clone was counted a few times. The rearrangement links TRBV11-3 to TRBJ2-1; 12 bases are shared with TRBD2. The CDR3 is 17 residues long. CDR1 SGHNT and CDR2 YENEEA come from the germline V gene. Trimming cost V 5 bases and J 7 bases; bases outside gene matches: 12. CDR3 sequence: CASSTQTLAGGVNEQFF. The CDR3 DNA reads TGTGCCAGCAGCACCCAAACGCTAGCGGGAGGGGTGAATGAGCAGTTCTTC.

Only a few counts were recorded for this clone. The chain couples TRBV28 to TRBJ2-7; D perhaps matches TRBD1 (6 bases). This CDR3 region has 15 residues. Trimming cost V 4 bases and J 5 bases, with 18 bases left between them. In germline, CDR1 is MDHEN, CDR2 SYDVKM. CDR3 region: CASSSPGTLRHEQYF. The DNA of the CDR3 is TGTGCCAGCAGTTCCCCCGGGACACTCCGCCACGAGCAGTACTTC.

The chain recombines TRBV7-9 with TRBJ1-2; 7 bases agree with TRBD1. The V and J ends lost 5 bases and 7 bases, in that order; junction bases with no gene match: 7. The CDR3 has 13 amino acids. Looked up from germline, CDR1 is SEHNR and CDR2 is FQNEAQ (reference sequence). For the CDR3, the DNA is TGTGCCAGCAGCCTAAGTCCAGGGGGTGGCTACACCTTC. This translates into CASSLSPGGGYTF.

V usage is TRBV29-1 and J usage is TRBJ2-1; 8 positions match TRBD2. This CDR3 is 16 amino acids long. V was pared by 3 bases and J by 3 bases, with 10 bases of the junction left unmatched. Germline CDR1 SQVTM, CDR2 ANQGSEA. The CDR3 DNA reads as TGCAGCGTTGAGGACGAACGGGAGGGGTTCTACAATGAGCAGTTCTTC. Amino acids: CSVEDEREGFYNEQFF.

The chain employs TRBV19 and TRBJ1-3; a weak D match, TRBD1 (5 bases). Germline V gives CDR1 LNHDA, CDR2 SQIVND (reference sequence). V dropped 7 bases and J dropped 1 base, with 14 bases sitting between them. The length of the CDR3 is 15 residues. The DNA for the CDR3 is TGTGCCAGTACCCTACAGGTGATGTCTGGAAACACCATATATTTT. This gives the protein CASTLQVMSGNTIYF.

The chain employs TRBV4-2 and TRBJ1-1; maybe TRBD1 (5 bases). The CDR3 consists of 14 residues. V shed 3 bases and J shed 1 base, with 9 bases lying between them. CDR1 and CDR2 from the germline V gene are LGHNA and YNFKEQ. For the CDR3, the DNA is TGTGCCAGCAGCCACAGAACAGGGAACACTGAAGCTTTCTTT. Its translation: CASSHRTGNTEAFF.

Note on this clone: At one boundary the junction diverges from the germline segment, which might be a read error. The rearrangement uses TRBV7-9 and TRBJ2-7, with 10 bases identical to TRBD1. Germline V gives CDR1 SEHNR, CDR2 FQNEAQ (reference sequence). This CDR3 region has 15 residues. CDR3 nucleotide sequence: TGTGCCAGCAGCCTAGCGACAGGGGGCGCGGGCGAGCAGTACTTC. Its translation is CASSLATGGAGEQYF. Full variable domain (rest looked up from reference TRBV7-9 and TRBJ2-7): DTGVSQNPRHKITKRGQNVTFRCDPISEHNRLYWYRQTLGQGPEFLTYFQNEAQLEKSRLLSDRFSAERPKGSFSTLEIQRTEQGDSAMYLCASSLATGGAGEQYFGPGTRLTVT.

The chain combines TRBV9 with TRBJ1-4; the match to TRBD1 covers 7 bases. Germline V gives CDR1 SGDLS, CDR2 YYNGEE. The CDR3 is made up of 16 amino acids. V gave up 3 bases and J gave up 5 bases; unmatched junction bases: 10. The CDR3 DNA reads TGTGCCAGCAGCGCCCAGGACAGGACCCCAAATGAAAAACTGTTTTTT. Translated, it gives CASSAQDRTPNEKLFF.

This chain connects TRBV19 to TRBJ1-1; D gene unclear. The CDR3 is 15 residues long. V shed 6 bases and J shed 1 base, with 15 bases lying between them. Germline V gene data show CDR1 as LNHDA and CDR2 as SQIVND (reference sequence). The CDR3 here is CASRKLGGGNTEAFF. CDR3 nucleotide sequence: TGTGCCAGTAGAAAATTAGGAGGAGGGAACACTGAAGCTTTCTTT. Full variable domain (remainder filled in from reference TRBV19 and TRBJ1-1): DGGITQSPKYLFRKEGQNVTLSCEQNLNHDAMYWYRQDPGQGLRLIYYSQIVNDFQKGDIAEGYSVSREKKESFPLTVTSAQKNPTAFYLCASRKLGGGNTEAFFGQGTRLTVV.

This rearrangement joins TRBV11-2 to TRBJ2-4; TRBD2 might be the D (5 bases). Trimming stripped 5 bases from V and 0 bases from J, with 20 bases between. Per germline, CDR1 SGHAT and CDR2 FQNNGV. CDR3 length: 18 amino acids. CDR3 DNA sequence: TGTGCCAGCAGCCGATTTATCGGGGAGCCCTCAGCCAAAAACATTCAGTACTTC. Translating it yields CASSRFIGEPSAKNIQYF.

This clone appeared a few times. The chain is built from TRBV29-1 and TRBJ2-7; the match to TRBD2 covers 8 bases. V was pared by 6 bases and J by 11 bases, with 6 bases of the junction left unmatched. Germline-derived CDR1 and CDR2 are SQVTM and ANQGSEA. The CDR3 extends over 10 amino acids. The CDR3 DNA reads as TGCAGCGTGGGGACTAGTGTCAAGTACTTC. Translated: CSVGTSVKYF.

The chain uses TRBV19 and TRBJ1-5; 12 nucleotides agree with TRBD1. Germline V gives CDR1 LNHDA, CDR2 SQIVND (reference sequence). V shed 5 bases, J shed 5 bases, and the junction held 4 bases outside the gene matches. The CDR3 covers 15 residues. The CDR3 region has the DNA TGTGCCAGTAGTGGGGGACAGGGGGCTTATCAGCCCCAGCATTTT. This sequence encodes CASSGGQGAYQPQHF.

The V call is TRBV7-9, the J call TRBJ1-2, with TRBD1 as a possible D gene (5 bases). With 2 bases removed from V and 3 bases from J, the gap between germline ends came to 16 bases. The CDR3 contains 16 residues. Looked up from germline, CDR1 is SEHNR and CDR2 is FQNEAQ (reference sequence). CDR3 DNA: TGTGCCAGCAGCTTATTCGGCGGAGGGGCGGACTATGGCTACACCTTC. Translating it yields CASSLFGGGADYGYTF.

This chain uses TRBV28 with TRBJ1-2; 9 positions agree with TRBD1. Germline V gene lookup returns CDR1 MDHEN and CDR2 SYDVKM. J was trimmed by 3 bases and V by 3 bases; bases with no gene match: 5. CDR3 length equals 15 residues. CDR3 nucleotides: TGTGCCAGCAGTTTGGGACAGGGAGGCTACTATGGCTACACCTTC. This codes for CASSLGQGGYYGYTF.